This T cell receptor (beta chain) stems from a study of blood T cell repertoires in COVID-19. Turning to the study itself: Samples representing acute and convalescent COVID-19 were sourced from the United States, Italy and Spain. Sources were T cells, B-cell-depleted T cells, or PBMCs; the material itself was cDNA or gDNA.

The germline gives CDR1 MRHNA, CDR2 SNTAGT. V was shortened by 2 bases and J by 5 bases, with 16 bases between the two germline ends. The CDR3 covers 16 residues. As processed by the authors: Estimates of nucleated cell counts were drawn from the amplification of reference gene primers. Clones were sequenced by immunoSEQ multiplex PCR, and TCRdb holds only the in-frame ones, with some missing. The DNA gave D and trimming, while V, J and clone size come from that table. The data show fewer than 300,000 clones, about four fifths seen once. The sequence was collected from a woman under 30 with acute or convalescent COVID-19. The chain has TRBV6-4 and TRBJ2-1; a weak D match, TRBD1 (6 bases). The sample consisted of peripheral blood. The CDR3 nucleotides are TGTGCCAGCAGTGACGTGTACAGGGCCCCCCACAATGAGCAGTTCTTC. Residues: CASSDVYRAPHNEQFF.